These 19 T cell receptor beta chains were sequenced from one sample in a study of control samples from healthy donors and cancer patients. Some clones are missing from TCRdb's copy, which holds only in-frame ones; the method was immunoSEQ multiplex PCR. The table has about 160,000 clones, 94% seen once; the top ten hold approximately 8%. The sample taken for sequencing was blood. All receptors derive from a woman between 35 and 50 years old in good health.

The chain's CDR3 is CARSGVQPQHF. The CDR3 DNA sequence: TGTGCCAGAAGCGGGGTTCAGCCCCAGCATTTT. V is TRBV5-3 and J is TRBJ1-5; no firm D call. TRBV5-3 is recorded as an ORF, its role being uncertain. There are 11 residues in the CDR3. V lost 4 bases and J lost 6, with 5 bases in between.

The chain carries TRBV6-2 or TRBV6-3 and TRBJ1-2; no clear D gene. The CDR3 consists of 14 residues. V lost 0 bases to trimming and J lost 4 bases, with 9 bases between them. In germline, CDR1 is MNHEY, CDR2 SVGEGT. DNA for the CDR3: TGTGCCAGCAGTTACTCGGCGGGGTTCTATGGCTACACCTTC. Its protein product is CASSYSAGFYGYTF.

In this sample, this clone turned up once. The chain recombines TRBV6-5 with TRBJ2-7; D uncertain. V lost 2 bases, J lost 6 bases, and 5 bases lay in between. The CDR3 is made up of 11 amino acids. CDR1 is MNHEY, CDR2 SVGAGI, per germline. The CDR3 loop reads CASSYSLEQYF. The CDR3 coding sequence is TGTGCCAGCAGTTACAGCCTCGAGCAGTACTTC.

Only a few counts were recorded for this clone. The chain recombines TRBV6-2 or TRBV6-3 with TRBJ2-1; D remains ambiguous. The CDR3 runs to 14 residues. Trimming pared 0 bases from V and 7 bases from J, leaving 10 bases between. Germline V lookup: CDR1 MNHEY, CDR2 SVGEGT. CDR3 coding DNA: TGTGCCAGCAGTTACTCGAACTCGCGAAATGAGCAGTTCTTC. Protein product: CASSYSNSRNEQFF.

The chain combines TRBV10-3 with TRBJ2-1; tentatively, D is TRBD2 (6 bases). The CDR3 runs to 14 residues. Trimming took 4 bases from V and 7 from J, leaving 14 bases between them. CDR1 is ENHRY and CDR2 is SYGVKD in the germline V gene. The CDR3 DNA follows: TGTGCCATCAGTGGTACCGGTGGGGGGAATGAGCAGTTCTTC. Translating it yields CAISGTGGGNEQFF.

This rearrangement joins TRBV5-3 to TRBJ2-1, with D perhaps TRBD1 or TRBD2 (5 bases each). TRBV5-3 is filed as an ORF, its function uncertain. V lost 4 bases, J lost 2 bases, and 13 bases lay in between. The CDR3 runs to 15 residues. The CDR3 loop is CARSNRDGTYNEQFF. The CDR3 nucleotides are TGTGCCAGAAGCAACCGGGACGGAACCTACAATGAGCAGTTCTTC.

This rearrangement joins TRBV19 to TRBJ1-4, with 7 bases lining up with TRBD1. V trimming: 6 bases; J trimming: 15 bases; junction bases outside the gene matches: 13. The CDR3 runs 13 residues. Per the germline V gene, CDR1 is LNHDA and CDR2 is SQIVND (reference sequence). CDR3 in DNA: TGTGCCAGTAGCGACAGGGCCGATGGTAGGGTGTTTTTT. Protein product: CASSDRADGRVFF.

The genes are TRBV25-1 and TRBJ1-1; 7 positions agree with TRBD1. The CDR3 runs to 17 residues. In germline, CDR1 is MGHDK, CDR2 SYGVNS. V lost 4 bases and J lost 1; bases outside the gene matches: 12. The CDR3 region has the DNA TGTGCCAGCAGTGGTCACAGGGGTGTGAGACAGAACACTGAAGCTTTCTTT. Its protein product is CASSGHRGVRQNTEAFF.

The chain has TRBV7-2 and TRBJ2-7; D unclear. The CDR3 totals 14 residues. Trimming removed 7 bases from V and 0 bases from J, with 13 bases in between. Germline assignment: CDR1 SGHTA and CDR2 FQGNSA. This CDR3 reads CASTYLPSSYEQYF. In nucleotides, the CDR3 is TGTGCCAGCACCTACCTCCCAAGCTCCTACGAGCAGTACTTC.

The chain is built from TRBV9 and TRBJ2-7; D may be TRBD2 (6 bases). Per germline, CDR1 SGDLS and CDR2 YYNGEE. Between the trimmed V and J ends, which lost 0 bases and 2 bases, there was a span of 12 bases. This CDR3 has 15 amino acids. The CDR3 sequence: CASSVGRGSTYEQYF. CDR3 nucleotide sequence: TGTGCCAGCAGCGTAGGGAGGGGCTCAACCTACGAGCAGTACTTC.

This clone was seen only once. The chain employs TRBV3-1 (or the pseudogene TRBV3-2) and TRBJ1-1; D gene uncertain. V shed 1 base and J shed 10 bases, with 7 bases lying between them. Germline CDR1 is LGHDT and CDR2 is YNNKEL (reference sequence). This CDR3 comprises 11 residues. CDR3 DNA sequence: TGTGCCAGCAGCCAAGGTTACGGAGCTTTCTTT. The encoded protein is CASSQGYGAFF.

V is TRBV6-2 or TRBV6-3 and J is TRBJ1-1; D perhaps matches TRBD1 (5 bases). Trimming took 6 bases from V and 5 from J, leaving 19 bases between them. The CDR3 has 15 residues. CDR1 MNHEY and CDR2 SVGEGT come from the germline V gene. CDR3 loop: CASSQDPGWGTEAFF. The CDR3 DNA reads as TGTGCCAGCAGCCAAGACCCGGGGTGGGGGACTGAAGCTTTCTTT.

The rearrangement uses TRBV6-5 and TRBJ1-4, with TRBD1 as a possible D gene (5 bases). This CDR3 has 15 amino acids. The V gene lost 6 bases and the J gene lost 8 bases, with 19 bases spanning the gap. The germline V gene has CDR1 MNHEY and CDR2 SVGAGI. CDR3 sequence reads: CASSRTGTSGEKLFF. The DNA for the CDR3 is TGTGCCAGCAGCCGAACCGGGACTTCGGGGGAAAAACTGTTTTTT.

The chain couples TRBV5-5 to TRBJ2-5; 7 bases are a match to TRBD2. V was clipped by 4 bases and J by 3 bases; unmatched bases: 9. The germline V gene has CDR1 SGHKS and CDR2 YYEKEE (reference sequence). The CDR3 runs to 15 residues. The CDR3 sequence is CASSRGASGKETQYF. CDR3 coding DNA: TGTGCCAGCAGCCGAGGAGCTAGCGGAAAAGAGACCCAGTACTTC.

The chain combines TRBV7-9 with TRBJ2-1; TRBD1 might be the D (6 bases). The CDR3 sequence is 16 residues long. Trimming took 5 bases from V and 2 from J, leaving 16 bases between them. Germline CDR1 reads SEHNR; CDR2 reads FQNEAQ (reference sequence). The DNA of the CDR3 is TGTGCCAGCAGCCAAACAGGGTCTGTCACCTACAATGAGCAGTTCTTC. This codes for CASSQTGSVTYNEQFF.

The V gene is TRBV4-3, the J gene TRBJ2-1, with unresolved D. The V end lost 0 bases, the J end lost 8 bases, and 8 bases lay between the germline ends. This CDR3 has 13 residues. Germline-derived CDR1 and CDR2 are LGHNA and YSLEER. CDR3 in amino acids: CASSQDLWDEQFF. CDR3 sequence (DNA): TGCGCCAGCAGCCAAGATCTGTGGGATGAGCAGTTCTTC.

The chain couples TRBV27 to TRBJ2-1, with TRBD2 matching 8 bases. Trimming took 3 bases from V and 6 from J; bases not matched to a gene: 7. Germline V lookup: CDR1 MNHEY, CDR2 SMNVEV (reference sequence). The CDR3 runs 15 residues. CDR3 DNA sequence: TGTGCCAGCAGTTTTCCGGGACTAGGGGGCAATGAGCAGTTCTTC. This sequence encodes CASSFPGLGGNEQFF.

The rearrangement uses TRBV7-2 and TRBJ2-5; perhaps TRBD2 as D (7 bases). The V gene's germline CDR1 is SGHTA and CDR2 FQGNSA. The ends were cut back, 7 bases at V and 3 bases at J, with 18 bases in the middle. The CDR3 length is 15 residues. CDR3 nucleotide sequence: TGTGCCAGCACCCGCAATCGGGGGGCTGAAGAGACCCAGTACTTC. Amino acid sequence: CASTRNRGAEETQYF.

V usage is TRBV4-1 and J usage is TRBJ2-3, with D perhaps being TRBD1 or TRBD2 (8 bases each). V dropped 6 bases and J dropped 6 bases, with 22 bases sitting between them. CDR1 and CDR2 (germline): MGHRA, YSYEKL. The CDR3 loop spans 16 amino acids. The CDR3 nucleotides read TGCGCCAGCAGACCGGGGGGGGACAGGTATTTCGATACGCAGTATTTT. It translates to CASRPGGDRYFDTQYF.